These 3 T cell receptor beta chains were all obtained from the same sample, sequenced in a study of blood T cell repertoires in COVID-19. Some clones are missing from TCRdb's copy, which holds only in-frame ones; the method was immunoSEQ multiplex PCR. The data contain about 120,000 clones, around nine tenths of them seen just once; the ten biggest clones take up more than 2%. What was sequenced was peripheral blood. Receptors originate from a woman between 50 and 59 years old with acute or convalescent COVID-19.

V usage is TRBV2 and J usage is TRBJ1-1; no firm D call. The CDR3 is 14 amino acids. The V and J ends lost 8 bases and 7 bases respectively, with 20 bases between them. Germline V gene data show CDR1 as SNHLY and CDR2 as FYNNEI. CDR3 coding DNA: TGTGCCAGCCGGAAAATCGAGCAATCGGGTGAAGCTTTCTTT. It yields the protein CASRKIEQSGEAFF.

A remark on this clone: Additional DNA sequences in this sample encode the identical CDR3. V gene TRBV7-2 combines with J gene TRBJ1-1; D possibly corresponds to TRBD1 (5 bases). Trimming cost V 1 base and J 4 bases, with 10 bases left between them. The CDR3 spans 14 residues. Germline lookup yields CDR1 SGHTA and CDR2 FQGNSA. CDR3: CASSLVGGGTEAFF. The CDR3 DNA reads TGTGCCAGCAGCTTAGTTGGGGGGGGCACTGAAGCTTTCTTT.

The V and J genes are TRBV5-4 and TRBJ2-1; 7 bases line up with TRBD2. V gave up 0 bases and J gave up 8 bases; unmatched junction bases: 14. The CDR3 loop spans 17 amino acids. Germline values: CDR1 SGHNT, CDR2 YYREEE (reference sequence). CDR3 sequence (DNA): TGTGCCAGCAGCTTGGACGTTGTGGGAGGGCCTAGGGATGAGCAGTTCTTC. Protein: CASSLDVVGGPRDEQFF.